Sequencing of this T cell receptor (beta chain) was carried out in a study of T cell responses to AZD1222 COVID-19 vaccine. V was clipped by 5 bases and J by 1 base, with 15 bases between them. The CDR3 has 15 amino acids. From germline, CDR1 is SGHNT and CDR2 YENEEA. On this clone itself: Its target is unknown.

The data were produced by immunoSEQ multiplex PCR, yet TCRdb's version contains in-frame clones alone and is incomplete. This sample yields about 63,000 clones, of which about 85% are seen a single time; around 19% belongs to the top ten. Findings of the study overall: Repertoires were collected only later (after the peak T cell response had occurred).

Material: peripheral blood, obtained on day 0 of AZD1222 vaccination. The gene calls are TRBV11-3 and TRBJ2-7; D call uncertain. This TCR was sampled from an adult in good health. DNA for the CDR3: TGTGCCAGCAGCCCCTCCCCGAGCCCATCCTACGAGCAGTACTTC. Translated, it gives CASSPSPSPSYEQYF.